These T cell receptor beta chains were read from a single sample in a study of shared clonotypes between healthy human individuals. The data were produced by immunoSEQ multiplex PCR, yet TCRdb's version contains in-frame clones alone and is incomplete. Found here are 2 million to 3 million clones, roughly 93% of them singletons; the top ten hold 0.35% to 0.45%. Material for sequencing was naive CD4+ T cells from PBMCs. The receptor set was obtained from a man younger than 35 in good health. Some clones in this sample may be carry-over from other donors' samples. Each CDR3 is given with its conserved first and last residue. The D gene is left open where the match is weak. The size of a clone is reported for some rows only, either as once, few or many, or as a class for expanded clones.

.	.	TRBV7-9	TRBJ1-2	CASSPPAGTPLLYGYTF	TGTGCCAGCAGCCCCCCGGCCGGGACACCGCTCCTTTATGGCTACACCTTC
.	TRBD2	TRBV10-3	TRBJ2-3	CASAGTTSTDTQYF	TGTGCCTCGGCAGGGACTACCAGCACAGATACGCAGTATTTT
.	.	TRBV7-6	TRBJ2-3	CASSLEGIYTSTDTQYF	TGTGCCAGCAGCTTAGAGGGAATCTATACTAGCACAGATACGCAGTATTTT
.	.	TRBV5-1	TRBJ1-1	CASSPQEGLLGNTEAFF	TGCGCCAGCAGCCCCCAGGAGGGGCTCTTGGGGAACACTGAAGCTTTCTTT
.	.	TRBV5-1	TRBJ1-1	CASSFGTGNTEAFF	TGCGCCAGCAGCTTTGGGACGGGGAACACTGAAGCTTTCTTT
once	.	TRBV19	TRBJ1-4	CASSSRPVRANEKLFF	TGTGCCAGTAGTTCCCGCCCGGTGAGGGCTAATGAAAAACTGTTTTTT
.	.	TRBV10-2	TRBJ2-3	CASSVRDITDTQYF	TGCGCCAGCAGTGTTAGGGACATCACAGATACGCAGTATTTT
.	.	TRBV25-1	TRBJ1-2	CASSESGTPVHGSGYTF	TGTGCCAGCAGTGAATCCGGGACCCCGGTACATGGCAGTGGCTACACCTTC
.	.	TRBV18	TRBJ2-3	CASSPSPARTDTQYF	TGTGCCAGCTCACCCTCCCCGGCCCGCACAGATACGCAGTATTTT
.	.	TRBV6-7	TRBJ1-2	CASSPRPNRENYGYTF	TGTGCCAGCAGCCCGCGGCCTAACAGGGAGAACTATGGCTACACCTTC
few	TRBD2	TRBV6-4	TRBJ2-2	CASKRLAGFNTGELFF	TGTGCCAGCAAGAGGCTAGCGGGTTTCAACACCGGGGAGCTGTTTTTT
once	TRBD2	TRBV11-2	TRBJ2-1	CASSAPLAASYNEQFF	TGTGCCAGCAGCGCACCACTAGCGGCCTCATACAATGAGCAGTTCTTC
.	TRBD2	TRBV7-8	TRBJ2-3	CASSSFWASGRSGTDTQYF	TGTGCCAGCAGCTCATTCTGGGCTAGCGGGAGATCTGGCACAGATACGCAGTATTTT
.	TRBD1	TRBV10-3	TRBJ2-7	CAIRDPTGSGYEQYF	TGTGCCATCAGAGATCCGACAGGGTCGGGCTACGAGCAGTACTTC
.	.	TRBV5-1	TRBJ2-5	CASSPGSGETQYF	TGCGCCAGCAGCCCGGGTTCTGGGGAGACCCAGTACTTC
.	TRBD1	TRBV19	TRBJ1-1	CASSITGANTEAFF	TGTGCCAGTAGTATTACAGGGGCGAACACTGAAGCTTTCTTT
.	TRBD2	TRBV15	TRBJ2-1	CATSRDARAYSGIKDNEQFF	TGTGCCACCAGCAGAGATGCCCGAGCATATAGCGGGATAAAGGACAATGAGCAGTTCTTC
.	.	TRBV2	TRBJ1-1	CASTMNTEAFF	TGTGCCAGCACGATGAACACTGAAGCTTTCTTT